The 14 T cell receptor beta chains listed next were all sequenced from one sample in a study of blood T cell repertoires in COVID-19. Clones were sequenced by immunoSEQ multiplex PCR, and TCRdb holds only the in-frame ones, with some missing. The sample lists roughly 120,000 clones, approximately 85% seen once, with roughly 7.7% in the top ten. Sample: peripheral blood. All receptors come from an older man with acute or convalescent COVID-19.

This chain connects TRBV28 to TRBJ2-5; possibly TRBD1 for D (6 bases). This CDR3 has 14 residues. The germline V gene encodes CDR1 MDHEN and CDR2 SYDVKM. Trimming took 5 bases from V and 2 from J, leaving 12 bases between them. CDR3 region: CASSQQGFQETQYF. In DNA, the CDR3 is TGTGCCAGCAGTCAACAGGGATTTCAAGAGACCCAGTACTTC.

This chain joins TRBV3-1 (or the pseudogene TRBV3-2) and TRBJ2-1, with 12 positions matching TRBD2. CDR1 and CDR2 (germline): LGHDT, YNNKEL (reference sequence). The V gene end was trimmed by 0 bases and the J gene end by 10 bases; junction bases not matched to a gene: 4. The length of the CDR3 is 15 residues. CDR3 sequence: CASSQEPGLAGEQFF. DNA of the CDR3: TGTGCCAGCAGCCAAGAACCGGGACTAGCGGGCGAGCAGTTCTTC.

The chain links TRBV15 to TRBJ2-4; weak D call: TRBD1 (6 bases). The germline V and J ends were trimmed by 0 bases and 7 bases, with 19 bases remaining between them. CDR1 LNHNV and CDR2 YYDKDF come from the germline V gene (reference sequence). The CDR3 spans 17 residues. Here the CDR3 reads CATSRERGQGSENIQYF. CDR3 nucleotides: TGTGCCACCAGCAGAGAGAGAGGGCAGGGGTCGGAGAACATTCAGTACTTC.

The J gene is TRBJ1-1, the V gene TRBV6-4; D not certain. CDR1 is MRHNA and CDR2 is SNTAGT in the germline V gene. Trimming pared 5 bases from V and 2 bases from J, leaving 9 bases between. This CDR3 comprises 13 residues. The CDR3 nucleotides are TGTGCCAGCAGTCCACAGCCCAACACTGAAGCTTTCTTT. It encodes CASSPQPNTEAFF.

The chain has TRBV9 and TRBJ2-3; the D gene is possibly TRBD1 (5 bases). The V gene's germline CDR1 is SGDLS and CDR2 YYNGEE. There are 13 residues in the CDR3. Trimming stripped 7 bases from V and 2 bases from J, with 11 bases between. DNA of the CDR3: TGTGCCAGCCAGGGAAGGCCCACAGATACGCAGTATTTT. Its protein product is CASQGRPTDTQYF.

CDR3 loop: CASSGAWGGQQYF. In DNA, the CDR3 is TGTGCCAGCAGCGGCGCCTGGGGCGGACAGCAGTACTTC. The chain joins TRBV9 to TRBJ2-7; perhaps TRBD1 as D (5 bases). CDR1 and CDR2 (germline): SGDLS, YYNGEE. The V end lost 3 bases, the J end lost 8 bases, and 15 bases lay between the germline ends. The CDR3 contains 13 residues.

As to this clone: This CDR3 is also generated by other DNA sequences in the sample. V usage is TRBV10-3 and J usage is TRBJ1-1; no firm D call. V dropped 2 bases and J dropped 3 bases, with 7 bases sitting between them. The CDR3 spans 13 residues. Per the germline V gene, CDR1 is ENHRY and CDR2 is SYGVKD. The CDR3, as DNA: TGTGCCATCAGTGAGCGGGGTGACACTGAAGCTTTCTTT. This encodes CAISERGDTEAFF.

This sequence joins TRBV11-2 and TRBJ2-3; D unclear. Germline CDR1 SGHAT, CDR2 FQNNGV. Trimming took off 5 bases at V and 5 bases at J, with 8 bases between the two ends. CDR3 length: 12 amino acids. The DNA for the CDR3 is TGTGCCAGCAGCCCCACTCAAGATACGCAGTATTTT. Protein: CASSPTQDTQYF.

This clone was seen a handful of times. The gene calls are TRBV7-2 and TRBJ1-5, with a possible D match to TRBD1 (5 bases). V lost 5 bases and J lost 3, with 14 bases in between. Germline V gives CDR1 SGHTA, CDR2 FQGNSA. The CDR3 extends over 15 amino acids. The CDR3 reads CASSLMIRDNQPQHF. The CDR3 nucleotides read TGTGCCAGCAGCCTTATGATCAGGGACAATCAGCCCCAGCATTTT.

The gene calls are TRBV5-1 and TRBJ1-2, with D perhaps TRBD1 (5 bases). Germline V gene sequence: CDR1 SGHRS, CDR2 YFSETQ. There are 16 residues in the CDR3. V lost 1 base and J 4 bases, leaving 17 bases between the germline ends. Written as DNA, the CDR3 is TGCGCCAGCAGCTTGACCCTGGGCGGGGGAAGCTATGGCTACACCTTC. Translating gives CASSLTLGGGSYGYTF.

The genes are TRBV5-4 and TRBJ2-1; 10 bases match TRBD2. V trimming: 4 bases; J trimming: 4 bases; junction bases outside the gene matches: 11. The CDR3 length is 17 residues. Per germline, CDR1 SGHNT and CDR2 YYREEE (reference sequence). The CDR3 loop reads CASSPPPSGGPYNEQFF. The CDR3 nucleotides are TGTGCCAGCAGCCCCCCCCCTAGCGGGGGCCCTTACAATGAGCAGTTCTTC.

The rearrangement joins TRBV27 to TRBJ2-6; D is possibly TRBD1 (5 bases). Trimming removed 2 bases from V and 2 bases from J, with 7 bases in between. The CDR3 sequence is 15 residues long. Germline V gives CDR1 MNHEY, CDR2 SMNVEV (reference sequence). CDR3 sequence reads: CASSLGRAGANVLTF. Written as DNA, the CDR3 is TGTGCCAGCAGTTTAGGCAGGGCTGGGGCCAACGTCCTGACTTTC.

The CDR3 is CASSTQRGGFKTQYF. DNA for the CDR3: TGTGCCAGCAGTACCCAGAGGGGAGGTTTTAAGACCCAGTACTTC. V is TRBV6-5 and J is TRBJ2-5, with D perhaps TRBD2 (6 bases). This CDR3 is built from 15 residues. V gave up 5 bases and J gave up 6 bases, with 19 bases separating them. Germline V CDR1 and CDR2: MNHEY, SVGAGI.

The rearrangement links TRBV10-3 to TRBJ1-5; D remains ambiguous. The germline V and J ends were trimmed by 7 bases and 4 bases, with 11 bases remaining between them. This CDR3 has 13 amino acids. CDR1 is ENHRY, CDR2 SYGVKD, per germline. CDR3 DNA: TGTGCCATCACCGGGGAGGTGAATCAGCCCCAGCATTTT. Translation: CAITGEVNQPQHF.